The sequence of this T cell receptor (beta chain) was determined in a study of CXCR3-negative and CXCR3-positive naive CD8 T cells. Study-wide points: TRB CDR3s of CXCR3-positive naive cells were more hydrophobic than those of CXCR3-negative naive cells.

Via 5' RACE with UMI labels, TRB cDNA libraries were prepared. For each CDR3 protein, TCRdb gives one entry from its re-call of the 5' RACE reads, without DNA. This repertoire includes tens of thousands of distinct CDR3 sequences. Concerning this clonotype itself: Its antigen is as yet unknown.

The receptor's source is a human donor in good health. Some clones in this sample may be carry-over from other donors' samples. Input material: naive CXCR3+ CD8+ T cells from blood. Subset denoted: CD45RO-CCR7+CD27+CD95- naive CD8+ T cells expressing CXCR3 (TNR3+).

This CDR3 reads CASSHSTENTEAFF. The chain combines TRBV4-3 with TRBJ1-1. Germline CDR1 is LGHNA and CDR2 is YSLEER. CDR3 size: 14 residues.